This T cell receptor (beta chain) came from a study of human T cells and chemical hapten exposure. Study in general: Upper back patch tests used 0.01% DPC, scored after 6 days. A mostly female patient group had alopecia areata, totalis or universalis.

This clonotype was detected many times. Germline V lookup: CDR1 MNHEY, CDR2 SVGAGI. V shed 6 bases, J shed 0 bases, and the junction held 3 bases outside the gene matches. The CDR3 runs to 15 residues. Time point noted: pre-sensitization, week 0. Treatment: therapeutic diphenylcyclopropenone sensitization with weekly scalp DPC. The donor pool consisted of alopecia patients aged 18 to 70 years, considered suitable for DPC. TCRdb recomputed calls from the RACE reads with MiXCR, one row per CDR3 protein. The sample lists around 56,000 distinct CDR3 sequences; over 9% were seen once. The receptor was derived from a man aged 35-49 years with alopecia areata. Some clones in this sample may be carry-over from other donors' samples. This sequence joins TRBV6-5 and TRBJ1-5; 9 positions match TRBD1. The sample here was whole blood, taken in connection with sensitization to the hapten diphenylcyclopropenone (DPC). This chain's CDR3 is CASRKDRGSNQPQHF. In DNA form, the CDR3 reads TGTGCCAGCAGAAAGGACAGGGGTAGCAATCAGCCCCAGCATTTT.